This TCR beta chain stems from a study of cytomegalovirus exposure and HLA in healthy donors. Study details: For the approximately 400 genotyped donors, more than 80% fell within the Caucasian-associated ancestry cluster. General study findings and limits: More clonal expansion characterized HLA-associated TCR beta chains than equally common others in a later analysis. With later analysis, a missense DCLRE1C variant became linked to TCR beta V- and J-gene trimming.

The PCR employed 60 Vbeta primers together with 13 Jbeta primers. Method: immunoSEQ multiplex PCR; TCRdb's copy keeps in-frame clones and lacks some. The sample table includes 40,000 or so clones. J gave up 7 bases and V 3 bases, and 14 bases lay outside the gene matches. This CDR3 has 16 amino acids. The germline V gene has CDR1 SGDLS and CDR2 YYNGEE. As to this clone: The antigen remains unidentified.

The chain employs TRBV9 and TRBJ2-7, with 9 bases matching TRBD2. This receptor was taken from a woman aged 25 to 39 in good health and CMV-seropositive. Sequenced input: PBMCs. DNA of the CDR3: TGTGCCAGCAGCGCCCCGCCGGCTAGCGGGGCCCGGGAGCAGTACTTC. Translation gives CASSAPPASGAREQYF.